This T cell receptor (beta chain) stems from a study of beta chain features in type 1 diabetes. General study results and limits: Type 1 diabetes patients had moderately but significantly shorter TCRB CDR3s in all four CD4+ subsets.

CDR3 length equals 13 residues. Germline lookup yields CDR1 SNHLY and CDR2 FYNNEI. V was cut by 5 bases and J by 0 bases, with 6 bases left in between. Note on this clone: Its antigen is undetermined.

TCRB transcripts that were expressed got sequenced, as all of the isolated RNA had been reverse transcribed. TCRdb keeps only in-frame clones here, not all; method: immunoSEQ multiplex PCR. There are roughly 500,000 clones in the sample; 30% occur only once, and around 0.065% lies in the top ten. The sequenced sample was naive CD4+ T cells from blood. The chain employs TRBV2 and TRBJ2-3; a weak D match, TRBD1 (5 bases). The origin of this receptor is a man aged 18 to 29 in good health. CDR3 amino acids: CASSTGSTDTQYF. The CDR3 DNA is TGTGCCAGCAGTACAGGTAGCACAGATACGCAGTATTTT. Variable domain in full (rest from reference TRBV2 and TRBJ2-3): EPEVTQTPSHQVTQMGQEVILRCVPISNHLYFYWYRQILGQKVEFLVSFYNNEISEKSEIFDDQFSVERPDGSNFTLKIRSTKLEDSAMYFCASSTGSTDTQYFGPGTRLTVL.